What follows are 11 T cell receptor beta chains derived from one specimen sequenced in a study of molecular identifiers for immune sequencing clone quantification. TCRdb itself ran the PCR reads through MiXCR, one entry per CDR3 protein. The sample lists under 800,000 distinct CDR3 sequences; 25% were seen once. Material: naive CD8+ T cells from blood, with Jurkat cell RNA spiked in. As for subset: FACS-sorted CD8+CD4-CCR7+CD45RA+ naive T cells. Every receptor here comes from a human donor in good health. Some libraries in this study had Jurkat cell RNA spiked in.

With respect to this clonotype: A much larger clone sits a single nucleotide away, making a read error possible. The chain links TRBV2 to TRBJ1-1, with no clear D. CDR1 SNHLY and CDR2 FYNNEI come from the germline V gene. The CDR3 consists of 16 residues. With 9 bases removed from V and 6 bases from J, the gap between germline ends came to 26 bases. CDR3 amino acids: CASSTPLGGGGSEAFF. The CDR3 coding sequence is TGTGCCAGTTCAACCCCGTTGGGAGGTGGTGGCTCTGAAGCTTTCTTT.

This clonotype was picked up a small number of times. The chain combines TRBV5-1 with TRBJ2-2; D is unclear. The CDR3 runs to 13 residues. Germline-derived CDR1 and CDR2 are SGHRS and YFSETQ. V gave up 4 bases and J gave up 7 bases, with 11 bases separating them. The CDR3 loop is CASSPGRGGELFF. The CDR3 bases are TGCGCCAGCAGCCCGGGCCGTGGCGGGGAGCTGTTTTTT.

This clonotype was counted only a few times. This could be a read error, since a much larger clone is one nucleotide away. This chain joins TRBV24-1 and TRBJ2-2, with 12 bases aligning to TRBD2. In germline, CDR1 is KGHDR, CDR2 SFDVKD. CDR3 length equals 16 residues. V dropped 5 bases and J dropped 6; count of bases not matched to a gene: 6. CDR3 sequence: CATSGRLAGVPGELFF. The DNA for the CDR3 is TGTGCCACCAGTGGGCGACTAGCGGGAGTGCCCGGGGAGCTGTTTTTT.

The chain carries TRBV7-9 and TRBJ1-1, with D perhaps matching TRBD1 (5 bases). The CDR3 length is 12 residues. Germline CDR1 and CDR2: SEHNR and FQNEAQ (reference sequence). V lost 5 bases, J lost 11 bases, and 15 bases lay in between. The CDR3 is CASSLGAGIAFF. CDR3 DNA sequence: TGTGCCAGCAGCCTAGGTGCAGGGATTGCTTTCTTT. Using reference TRBV7-9 and TRBJ1-1 for the parts outside the CDR3, the full variable domain is DTGVSQNPRHKITKRGQNVTFRCDPISEHNRLYWYRQTLGQGPEFLTYFQNEAQLEKSRLLSDRFSAERPKGSFSTLEIQRTEQGDSAMYLCASSLGAGIAFFGQGTRLTVV.

This clonotype was found many times. V usage is TRBV7-9 and J usage is TRBJ2-3; no firm D call. The CDR3 covers 15 residues. The germline CDR1 and CDR2 sequences are SEHNR and FQNEAQ (reference sequence). Between the trimmed V and J ends, which lost 1 base and 1 base, there was a span of 9 bases. The CDR3 spells CASSLGIVGTDTQYF. The CDR3 DNA reads as TGTGCCAGCAGCTTAGGGATCGTGGGCACAGATACGCAGTATTTT.

This chain joins TRBV28 and TRBJ2-5, with TRBD1 matching 8 bases. The CDR3 totals 15 residues. Germline CDR1 reads MDHEN; CDR2 reads SYDVKM. V trimming: 6 bases; J trimming: 2 bases; junction bases outside the gene matches: 8. CDR3: CASSMGQERQETQYF. The CDR3 DNA is TGTGCCAGCAGCATGGGACAGGAGCGACAAGAGACCCAGTACTTC.

The J gene is TRBJ2-5, the V gene TRBV13; possible D gene TRBD1, 6 bases. V was trimmed by 5 bases and J by 1 base, leaving 17 bases between them. From germline, CDR1 is PRHDT and CDR2 FYEKMQ (reference sequence). The length of the CDR3 is 16 residues. CDR3 protein: CASSRLTGYLQETQYF. The CDR3 DNA reads TGTGCCAGCAGCCGGCTGACAGGCTATCTCCAAGAGACCCAGTACTTC.

The genes are TRBV19 and TRBJ1-5; 7 positions match TRBD1. Germline trimming cut 6 bases from V and 6 bases from J; bases unmatched to any gene: 8. Germline lookup yields CDR1 LNHDA and CDR2 SQIVND (reference sequence). The CDR3 runs 14 residues. The CDR3 sequence: CASRQGGGGQPQHF. CDR3 nucleotides: TGTGCCAGTAGGCAGGGGGGTGGCGGTCAGCCCCAGCATTTT.

In the case of this clonotype: An end of the junction does not agree with germline; a read error may underlie this. The CDR3 spells CASSLPWQENQLQQF. CDR3 coding DNA: TGTGCCAGCAGTTTACCCTGGCAGGAGAATCAGCTGCAGCAGTTT. The V call is TRBV28, the J call TRBJ1-5; no reliable D call. Germline V gives CDR1 MDHEN, CDR2 SYDVKM. The length of the CDR3 is 15 residues.

In this sample, this clonotype turned up many times. CDR3 bases: TGCAGTGCTAGAGATCTACAGGGGGCACTAGCGACAGATACGCAGTATTTT. It translates to CSARDLQGALATDTQYF. The chain has TRBV20-1 and TRBJ2-3; 9 bases agree with TRBD1. This CDR3 has 17 amino acids. In germline, CDR1 is DFQATT, CDR2 SNEGSKA (reference sequence). V lost 0 bases, J lost 3 bases, and 10 bases stayed unmatched.

This clonotype came up a few times. The chain uses TRBV28 and TRBJ2-7; 8 bases map to TRBD1. Trimming at V came to 6 bases and at J to 2 bases, leaving 15 bases not matched to a gene. CDR3 size: 17 residues. Germline V CDR1 and CDR2: MDHEN, SYDVKM. DNA for the CDR3: TGTGCCAGCAGCTCAGCCGTCGACAGGGGACCCCCCTACGAGCAGTACTTC. As protein: CASSSAVDRGPPYEQYF.